These 30 T cell receptor beta chains originate from one sample sequenced in a study of control samples from healthy donors and cancer patients. Clones were read by immunoSEQ multiplex PCR, and TCRdb kept only the in-frame ones, dropping some. In the table there are some 78,000 clones, around nine tenths of which are singletons. The sample consisted of blood. The receptor source for this set is a woman aged 55 to 70 in good health.

Remarks on this clone: The junction and the germline gene differ at one end; a read error may be behind it. The rearrangement uses TRBV6-2 or TRBV6-3 and TRBJ2-3; D unresolved. Germline CDR1 MNHEY, CDR2 SVGEGT. CDR3 length equals 15 residues. CDR3 in DNA: TGTGCCACCAGTCGGACCCGACATAGCACAGATACGCAGTATTTT. This codes for CATSRTRHSTDTQYF.

This rearrangement joins TRBV6-5 to TRBJ1-5; 7 nucleotides line up with TRBD1. J lost 5 bases, V lost 0 bases, and 4 bases had no gene match. Germline V gene data show CDR1 as MNHEY and CDR2 as SVGAGI. The CDR3 is 15 residues long. This CDR3 is CASSYSRQGHQPQHF. The CDR3 nucleotides are TGTGCCAGCAGTTACTCGAGACAGGGTCATCAGCCCCAGCATTTT.

The chain carries TRBV4-2 and TRBJ2-3, with 8 bases identical to TRBD2. V was clipped by 0 bases and J by 6 bases; unmatched bases: 11. Germline CDR1 and CDR2: LGHNA and YNFKEQ. This CDR3 has 17 residues. The CDR3 region is CASSQDPGTRSRDTQYF. CDR3 bases: TGTGCCAGCAGCCAAGATCCCGGGACTAGGAGCCGGGATACGCAGTATTTT.

V gene TRBV7-2 combines with J gene TRBJ2-7; D is perhaps TRBD1 or TRBD2 (5 bases each). The CDR3 sequence is 13 residues long. Germline values: CDR1 SGHTA, CDR2 FQGNSA. Between the trimmed V and J ends, which lost 3 bases and 6 bases, there was a span of 12 bases. Here the CDR3 reads CASSLPSGLEQYF. The CDR3 nucleotides read TGTGCCAGCAGCTTGCCGTCGGGGCTCGAGCAGTACTTC.

This chain joins TRBV11-3 and TRBJ2-3, with 8 bases that match TRBD1. CDR3 length equals 20 residues. The germline CDR1 and CDR2 sequences are SGHNT and YENEEA. With V trimmed by 4 bases and J by 0 bases, 18 bases remained unmatched. Written as DNA, the CDR3 is TGTGCCAGCAGCTCTCCCTCGCCGGGACAGGAGAAGACTAGCACAGATACGCAGTATTTT. Protein product: CASSSPSPGQEKTSTDTQYF.

J is TRBJ1-4 and V is TRBV7-2, with D maybe TRBD1 (5 bases). The CDR3 is 16 residues long. Trimming took 3 bases from V and 4 from J, leaving 15 bases between them. Germline lookup yields CDR1 SGHTA and CDR2 FQGNSA. CDR3 bases: TGTGCCAGCAGCTTGAAAACCAGGGCCGGTAATGAAAAACTGTTTTTT. As protein: CASSLKTRAGNEKLFF.

This chain uses TRBV12-3 or TRBV12-4 with TRBJ1-1, with D hard to call. The CDR3 runs to 13 residues. V lost 6 bases to trimming and J lost 9 bases, with 17 bases between them. CDR3 sequence (DNA): TGTGCCAGCAGACCCGGGCCCGGGGAAAAAGCTTTCTTT. The encoded protein is CASRPGPGEKAFF.

The chain has TRBV6-1 and TRBJ2-1; 15 nucleotides line up with TRBD2. Germline CDR1 reads MNHNS; CDR2 reads SASEGT. The CDR3 covers 16 residues. Trimming removed 4 bases from V and 8 bases from J; junction bases left unmatched: 6. The CDR3 bases are TGTGCCAGCAGTGCCCGGACTAGCGGGAGGGTAGATGAGCAGTTCTTC. This encodes CASSARTSGRVDEQFF.

The rearrangement links TRBV11-2 to TRBJ2-1, with D maybe TRBD1 (5 bases). There are 14 residues in the CDR3. Per germline, CDR1 SGHAT and CDR2 FQNNGV. V lost 1 base, J lost 9 bases, and 13 bases lay in between. In DNA, the CDR3 is TGTGCCAGCAGCTTAGTGGCAGGGTCAGGTGAGCAGTTCTTC. Protein sequence: CASSLVAGSGEQFF. Complete variable domain (other parts from reference TRBV11-2 and TRBJ2-1): EAGVAQSPRYKIIEKRQSVAFWCNPISGHATLYWYQQILGQGPKLLIQFQNNGVVDDSQLPKDRFSAERLKGVDSTLKIQPAKLEDSAVYLCASSLVAGSGEQFFGPGTRLTVL.

The V call is TRBV11-2, the J call TRBJ2-7, with D perhaps assigned TRBD1 or TRBD2 (5 bases each). With 3 bases removed from V and 7 bases from J, the gap between germline ends came to 10 bases. The CDR3 sequence is 12 residues long. Per germline, CDR1 SGHAT and CDR2 FQNNGV. In nucleotides, the CDR3 is TGTGCCAGCAGCTTCGGGACGCGGGAGCAGTACTTC. Its translation: CASSFGTREQYF. The whole variable domain, remainder taken from reference TRBV11-2 and TRBJ2-7, is EAGVAQSPRYKIIEKRQSVAFWCNPISGHATLYWYQQILGQGPKLLIQFQNNGVVDDSQLPKDRFSAERLKGVDSTLKIQPAKLEDSAVYLCASSFGTREQYFGPGTRLTVT.

The chain carries TRBV10-3 and TRBJ2-7; 8 bases agree with TRBD1. This CDR3 region has 14 residues. V shed 6 bases, J shed 2 bases, and the junction held 6 bases outside the gene matches. Germline assignment: CDR1 ENHRY and CDR2 SYGVKD. The CDR3 coding sequence is TGTGCCATCAGGGCGACAGGGGATCCCTACGAGCAGTACTTC. Translated, it gives CAIRATGDPYEQYF.

V and J are TRBV6-5 and TRBJ1-4; D is ambiguous. The V gene's germline CDR1 is MNHEY and CDR2 SVGAGI. The CDR3 extends over 13 amino acids. V was pared by 7 bases and J by 8 bases, with 14 bases between. CDR3 region: CASIPPGREKLFF. Here the CDR3 DNA reads TGTGCCAGCATCCCCCCCGGCAGGGAAAAACTGTTTTTT.

The chain is built from TRBV28 and TRBJ2-4; TRBD2 matches 8 bases. V lost 5 bases and J lost 1; bases outside the gene matches: 7. The CDR3 is 16 residues long. Germline CDR1 MDHEN, CDR2 SYDVKM. CDR3 bases: TGTGCCAGCAGTCCAAGACTAGCGCTCGCCAAAAACATTCAGTACTTC. As protein: CASSPRLALAKNIQYF.

V usage is TRBV5-1 and J usage is TRBJ1-2; 9 bases line up with TRBD1. Germline V gives CDR1 SGHRS, CDR2 YFSETQ. This CDR3 contains 15 residues. V lost 3 bases, J lost 10 bases, and 13 bases stayed unmatched. The CDR3 sequence is CASSSRGQGIMDYTF. The CDR3 DNA reads TGCGCCAGCAGCTCCCGCGGACAGGGGATCATGGACTACACCTTC.

The CDR3 region has the DNA TGTGCCAGCAGGGACAGTCCCGCGAACACTGAAGCTTTCTTT. Translated, it gives CASRDSPANTEAFF. This sequence joins TRBV6-5 and TRBJ1-1; TRBD1 might be the D (6 bases). Germline values: CDR1 MNHEY, CDR2 SVGAGI. The CDR3 loop spans 14 amino acids. Between the trimmed V and J ends, which lost 6 bases and 1 base, there was a span of 12 bases.

This chain connects TRBV18 to TRBJ2-7; D is perhaps TRBD1 (6 bases). The CDR3 consists of 14 residues. CDR1 and CDR2 (germline): KGHSH, LQKENI. V shed 2 bases and J shed 5 bases, with 13 bases lying between them. The DNA of the CDR3 is TGTGCCAGCTCACCAACAGGGTTGATCCACGAGCAGTACTTC. Amino acid sequence: CASSPTGLIHEQYF.

The genes are TRBV9 and TRBJ2-3; 9 nucleotides line up with TRBD1. CDR1 SGDLS and CDR2 YYNGEE come from the germline V gene. The V segment lost 4 bases and the J segment 6 bases; nucleotides outside the gene matches: 6. The CDR3 is 14 residues long. CDR3 in amino acids: CASSIRDREDTQYF. CDR3 DNA sequence: TGTGCCAGCAGCATCCGGGACAGGGAGGATACGCAGTATTTT.

The J gene is TRBJ2-5, the V gene TRBV3-1 (or the pseudogene TRBV3-2), with 8 bases that match TRBD2. There are 15 residues in the CDR3. The V segment lost 4 bases and the J segment 5 bases; nucleotides outside the gene matches: 9. Germline lookup yields CDR1 LGHDT and CDR2 YNNKEL (reference sequence). The CDR3 DNA reads TGTGCCAGCAGCCTCGTCCGGGGGGGTCGGGAGACCCAGTACTTC. Translated: CASSLVRGGRETQYF.

This rearrangement joins TRBV7-2 to TRBJ2-1, with no clear D. Germline loops: CDR1 SGHTA, CDR2 FQGNSA. V lost 5 bases and J lost 5, with 4 bases in between. The CDR3 consists of 11 residues. DNA of the CDR3: TGTGCCAGCAGCCCAGACAATGAGCAGTTCTTC. Translating gives CASSPDNEQFF. The full variable domain, its missing parts supplied by reference TRBV7-2 and TRBJ2-1, is GAGVSQSPSNKVTEKGKDVELRCDPISGHTALYWYRQSLGQGLEFLIYFQGNSAPDKSGLPSDRFSAERTGGSVSTLTIQRTQQEDSAVYLCASSPDNEQFFGPGTRLTVL.

Points on this clone: Other DNA sequences within the sample encode an identical CDR3. The chain has TRBV18 and TRBJ2-4; D remains ambiguous. Germline V lookup: CDR1 KGHSH, CDR2 LQKENI. The CDR3 totals 17 residues. V shed 1 base and J shed 1 base, with 14 bases lying between them. The CDR3 region has the DNA TGTGCCAGCTCACCACGGGCTCCTCAAGGCGCCAAAAACATTCAGTACTTC. Its protein is CASSPRAPQGAKNIQYF.

The CDR3 sequence is CASSEYRQGNEKLFF. DNA of the CDR3: TGTGCCAGCAGTGAATACAGGCAGGGGAATGAAAAACTGTTTTTT. This sequence joins TRBV25-1 and TRBJ1-4, with D perhaps matching TRBD1 (6 bases). Germline CDR1 and CDR2: MGHDK and SYGVNS. Trimming cost V 0 bases and J 5 bases, with 10 bases left between them. CDR3 length: 15 residues.

The chain links TRBV24-1 to TRBJ2-1; 9 bases line up with TRBD1. Trimming cost V 2 bases and J 3 bases; bases outside gene matches: 4. The CDR3 runs 16 residues. Germline-derived CDR1 and CDR2 are KGHDR and SFDVKD. CDR3 in amino acids: CATSDYGTGLYNEQFF. The CDR3 region has the DNA TGTGCCACCAGTGATTATGGGACAGGGCTCTACAATGAGCAGTTCTTC.

A single count supports this clone. This chain joins TRBV28 and TRBJ2-7; 7 bases fit TRBD2. In germline, CDR1 is MDHEN, CDR2 SYDVKM. This CDR3 comprises 15 residues. V lost 4 bases to trimming and J lost 2 bases; unmatched junction nucleotides: 8. CDR3 nucleotide sequence: TGTGCCAGCAGTTCTTTGGGAGGGGTTCCCTACGAGCAGTACTTC. Encoded protein: CASSSLGGVPYEQYF.

J is TRBJ1-1 and V is TRBV7-9, with D hard to call. This CDR3 is 13 amino acids long. Trimming removed 6 bases from V and 0 bases from J, with 8 bases in between. Germline V gene lookup returns CDR1 SEHNR and CDR2 FQNEAQ (reference sequence). This chain's CDR3 is CASSREVNTEAFF. In nucleotides, the CDR3 is TGTGCCAGCAGTCGAGAGGTGAACACTGAAGCTTTCTTT.

The sample holds a few counts of this clone. The chain is built from TRBV3-1 (or the pseudogene TRBV3-2) and TRBJ2-7; TRBD1 matches at 9 bases. The CDR3 extends over 16 amino acids. Germline CDR1 is LGHDT and CDR2 is YNNKEL (reference sequence). V lost 6 bases to trimming and J lost 1 base; unmatched junction nucleotides: 10. CDR3 sequence reads: CASRPGTGIGSYEQYF. CDR3 DNA sequence: TGTGCCAGCAGACCCGGGACAGGGATTGGATCCTACGAGCAGTACTTC.

The chain employs TRBV7-3 and TRBJ2-3; D is perhaps TRBD1 (5 bases). The germline V gene encodes CDR1 SGHTA and CDR2 FQGTGA. The V and J ends lost 1 base and 2 bases respectively, with 7 bases between them. The CDR3 has 14 residues. The CDR3 sequence is CASSLIGATDTQYF. The DNA of the CDR3 is TGTGCCAGCAGCTTAATTGGGGCCACAGATACGCAGTATTTT.

The genes are TRBV6-5 and TRBJ2-7; 9 bases match TRBD1. CDR3 length equals 14 residues. The germline V gene encodes CDR1 MNHEY and CDR2 SVGAGI. Trimming took 6 bases from V and 5 from J; bases not matched to a gene: 8. The CDR3, as DNA: TGTGCCAGCAGAAAGGGACAGGGAAGAAACGAGCAGTACTTC. As protein: CASRKGQGRNEQYF.

The rearrangement uses TRBV28 and TRBJ2-1, with D possibly matching TRBD1 (5 bases). CDR3 length equals 12 residues. Germline V gene lookup returns CDR1 MDHEN and CDR2 SYDVKM. V dropped 6 bases and J dropped 6 bases, with 9 bases sitting between them. The CDR3 spells CASRGRANEQFF. DNA of the CDR3: TGTGCCAGCAGGGGCAGGGCCAATGAGCAGTTCTTC.

With regard to this clone: Other DNA sequences in the same sample also yield this CDR3. V is TRBV2 and J is TRBJ1-4, with no clear D. Germline assignment: CDR1 SNHLY and CDR2 FYNNEI. Trimming pared 6 bases from V and 6 bases from J, leaving 17 bases between. This CDR3 is 15 amino acids long. The CDR3, as DNA: TGTGCCAGCAGGACGGGTTTGGGTCGTGATGAAAAACTGTTTTTT. This sequence encodes CASRTGLGRDEKLFF.

The rearrangement links TRBV11-3 to TRBJ1-2, with 9 bases identical to TRBD1. The ends lost 11 bases at V and 8 bases at J; junction bases unmatched: 12. This CDR3 is built from 13 residues. Looked up from germline, CDR1 is SGHNT and CDR2 is YENEEA. DNA of the CDR3: TGTGCCGGCGACACGGGACAGGGTCTCGGCTACACCTTC. It translates to CAGDTGQGLGYTF.